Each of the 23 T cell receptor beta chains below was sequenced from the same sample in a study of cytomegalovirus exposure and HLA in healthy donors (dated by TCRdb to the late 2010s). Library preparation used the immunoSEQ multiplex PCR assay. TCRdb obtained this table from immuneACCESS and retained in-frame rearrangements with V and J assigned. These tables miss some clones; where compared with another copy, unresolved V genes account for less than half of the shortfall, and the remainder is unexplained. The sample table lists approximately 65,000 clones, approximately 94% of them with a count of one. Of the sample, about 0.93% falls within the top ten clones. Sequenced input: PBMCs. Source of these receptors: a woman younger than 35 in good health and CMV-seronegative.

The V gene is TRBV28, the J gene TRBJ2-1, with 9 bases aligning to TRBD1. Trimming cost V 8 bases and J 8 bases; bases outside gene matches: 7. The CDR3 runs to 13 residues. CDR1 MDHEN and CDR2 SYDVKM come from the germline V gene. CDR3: CASGGTGRDEQFF. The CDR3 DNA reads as TGTGCCAGCGGCGGGACAGGGAGAGATGAGCAGTTCTTC.

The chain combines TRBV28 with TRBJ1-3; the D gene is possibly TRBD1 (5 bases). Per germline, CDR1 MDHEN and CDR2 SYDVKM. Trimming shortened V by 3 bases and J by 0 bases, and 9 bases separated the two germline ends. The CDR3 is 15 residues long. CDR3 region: CASSLAGRSGNTIYF. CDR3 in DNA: TGTGCCAGCAGTTTGGCAGGGCGCTCTGGAAACACCATATATTTT.

The CDR3 loop reads CASSPGLPQETQYF. CDR3 bases: TGTGCCAGCAGCCCCGGACTACCCCAAGAGACCCAGTACTTC. V gene TRBV7-8 combines with J gene TRBJ2-5; D perhaps matches TRBD2 (6 bases). This CDR3 is built from 14 residues. From germline, CDR1 is SGHVS and CDR2 FQNEAQ. Trimming cost V 5 bases and J 1 base, with 11 bases left between them.

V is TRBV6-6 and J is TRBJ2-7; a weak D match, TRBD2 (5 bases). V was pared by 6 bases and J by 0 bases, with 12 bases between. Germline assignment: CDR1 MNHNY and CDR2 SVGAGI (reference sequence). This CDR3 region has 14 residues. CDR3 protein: CASSPVAGSYEQYF. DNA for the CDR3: TGTGCCAGCAGCCCCGTGGCGGGCTCCTACGAGCAGTACTTC.

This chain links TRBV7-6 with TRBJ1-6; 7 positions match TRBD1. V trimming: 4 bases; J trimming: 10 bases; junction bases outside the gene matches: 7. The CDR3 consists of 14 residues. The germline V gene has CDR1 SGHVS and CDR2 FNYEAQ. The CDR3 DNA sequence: TGTGCCAGCAGCTCGACAGGGTCGGAATCACCCCTCCACTTT. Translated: CASSSTGSESPLHF.

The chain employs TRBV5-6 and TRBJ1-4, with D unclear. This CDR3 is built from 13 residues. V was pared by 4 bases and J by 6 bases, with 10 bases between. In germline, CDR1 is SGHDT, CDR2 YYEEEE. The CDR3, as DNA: TGTGCCAGCAGCCTAAGGACTCATGAAAAACTGTTTTTT. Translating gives CASSLRTHEKLFF.

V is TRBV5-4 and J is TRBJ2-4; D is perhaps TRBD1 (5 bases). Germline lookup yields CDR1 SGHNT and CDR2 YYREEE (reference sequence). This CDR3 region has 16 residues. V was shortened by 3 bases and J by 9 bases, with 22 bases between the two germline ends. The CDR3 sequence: CASSSDSLAKIGIQYF. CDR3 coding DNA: TGTGCCAGCAGCTCCGACAGTTTAGCCAAAATTGGCATTCAGTACTTC.

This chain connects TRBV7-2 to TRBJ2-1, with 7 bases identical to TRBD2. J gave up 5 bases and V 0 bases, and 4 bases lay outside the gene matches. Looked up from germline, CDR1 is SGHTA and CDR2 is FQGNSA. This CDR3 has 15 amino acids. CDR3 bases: TGTGCCAGCAGCTTAGCTGCGGGAGTGAACAATGAGCAGTTCTTC. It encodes CASSLAAGVNNEQFF. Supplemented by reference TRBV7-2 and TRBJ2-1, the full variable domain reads GAGVSQSPSNKVTEKGKDVELRCDPISGHTALYWYRQSLGQGLEFLIYFQGNSAPDKSGLPSDRFSAERTGGSVSTLTIQRTQQEDSAVYLCASSLAAGVNNEQFFGPGTRLTVL.

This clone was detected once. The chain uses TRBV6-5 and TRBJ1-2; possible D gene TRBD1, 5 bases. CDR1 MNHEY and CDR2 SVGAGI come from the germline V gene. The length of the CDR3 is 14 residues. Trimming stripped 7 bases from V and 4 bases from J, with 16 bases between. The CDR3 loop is CASTDDSRIYGYTF. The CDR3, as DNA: TGTGCCAGCACGGACGACAGTCGCATCTATGGCTACACCTTC.

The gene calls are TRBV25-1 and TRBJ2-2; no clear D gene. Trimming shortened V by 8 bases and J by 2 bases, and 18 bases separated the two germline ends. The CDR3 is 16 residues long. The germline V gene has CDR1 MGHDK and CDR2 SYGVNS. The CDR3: CASSRPGAYNTGELFF. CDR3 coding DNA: TGTGCCAGCTCCCGGCCCGGAGCGTATAACACCGGGGAGCTGTTTTTT.

CDR3 loop: CASSLGLAEETQYF. The CDR3 coding sequence is TGTGCCAGCAGCCTCGGACTAGCGGAAGAGACCCAGTACTTC. The rearrangement joins TRBV7-2 to TRBJ2-5, with TRBD2 identical over 10 bases. The CDR3 is 14 residues long. Per germline, CDR1 SGHTA and CDR2 FQGNSA. V lost 5 bases to trimming and J lost 3 bases; unmatched junction nucleotides: 3.

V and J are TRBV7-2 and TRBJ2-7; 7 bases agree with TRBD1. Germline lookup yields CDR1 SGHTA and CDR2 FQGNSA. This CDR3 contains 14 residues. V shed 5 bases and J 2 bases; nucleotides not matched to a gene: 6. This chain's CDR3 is CASSHQGGPYEQYF. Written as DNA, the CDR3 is TGTGCCAGCAGCCACCAAGGGGGCCCCTACGAGCAGTACTTC. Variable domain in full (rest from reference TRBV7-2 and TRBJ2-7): GAGVSQSPSNKVTEKGKDVELRCDPISGHTALYWYRQSLGQGLEFLIYFQGNSAPDKSGLPSDRFSAERTGGSVSTLTIQRTQQEDSAVYLCASSHQGGPYEQYFGPGTRLTVT.

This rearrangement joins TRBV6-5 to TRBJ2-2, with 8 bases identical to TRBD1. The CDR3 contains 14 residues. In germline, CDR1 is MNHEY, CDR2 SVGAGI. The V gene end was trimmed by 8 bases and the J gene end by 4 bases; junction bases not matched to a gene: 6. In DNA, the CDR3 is TGTGCCAGCTGGGGACAGGCGATCACCGGGGAGCTGTTTTTT. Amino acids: CASWGQAITGELFF.

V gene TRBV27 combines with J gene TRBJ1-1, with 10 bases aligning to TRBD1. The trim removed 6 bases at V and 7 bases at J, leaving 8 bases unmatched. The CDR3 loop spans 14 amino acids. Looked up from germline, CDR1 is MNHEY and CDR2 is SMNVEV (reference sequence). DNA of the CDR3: TGTGCCAGCAGCGCCCAAGGGACAGGGGATGAAGCTTTCTTT. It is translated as CASSAQGTGDEAFF.

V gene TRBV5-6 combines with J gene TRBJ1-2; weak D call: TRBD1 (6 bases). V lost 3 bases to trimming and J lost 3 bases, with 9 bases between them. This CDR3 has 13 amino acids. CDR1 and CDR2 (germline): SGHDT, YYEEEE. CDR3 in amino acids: CASSSTGHYGYTF. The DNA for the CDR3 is TGTGCCAGCAGCTCTACAGGGCACTATGGCTACACCTTC.

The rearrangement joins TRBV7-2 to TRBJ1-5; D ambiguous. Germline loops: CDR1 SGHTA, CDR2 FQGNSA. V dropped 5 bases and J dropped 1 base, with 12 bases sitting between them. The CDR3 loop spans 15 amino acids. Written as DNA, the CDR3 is TGTGCCAGCAGCCTAACCCCGGGAAGCAATCAGCCCCAGCATTTT. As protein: CASSLTPGSNQPQHF.

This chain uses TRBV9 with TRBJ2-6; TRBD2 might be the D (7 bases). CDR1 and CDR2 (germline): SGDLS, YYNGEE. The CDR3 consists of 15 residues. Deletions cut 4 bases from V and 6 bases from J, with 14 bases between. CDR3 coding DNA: TGTGCCAGCAGCCCTACAGGGAGGGAGGCCAACGTCCTGACTTTC. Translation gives CASSPTGREANVLTF.

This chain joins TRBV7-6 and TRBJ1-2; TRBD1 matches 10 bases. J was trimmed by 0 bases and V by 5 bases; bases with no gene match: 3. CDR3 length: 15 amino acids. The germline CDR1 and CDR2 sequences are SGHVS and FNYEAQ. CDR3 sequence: CASSPGQGANYGYTF. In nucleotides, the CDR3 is TGTGCCAGCAGCCCCGGACAGGGGGCTAACTATGGCTACACCTTC.

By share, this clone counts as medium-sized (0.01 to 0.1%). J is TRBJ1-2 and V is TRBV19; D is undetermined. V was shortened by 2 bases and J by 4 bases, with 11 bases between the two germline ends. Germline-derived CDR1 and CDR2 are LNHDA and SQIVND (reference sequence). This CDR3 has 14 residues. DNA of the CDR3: TGTGCCAGTAGTATACAGGCAGACCTCTATGGCTACACCTTC. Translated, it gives CASSIQADLYGYTF.

CDR3 coding DNA: TGCGCCAGCAGCCGCGAGGGAGGGGACGGCTACACCTTC. The encoded protein is CASSREGGDGYTF. This chain connects TRBV4-3 to TRBJ1-2; D may be TRBD1 (5 bases). CDR3 length: 13 residues. Trimming cost V 4 bases and J 8 bases, with 14 bases left between them. The germline CDR1 and CDR2 sequences are LGHNA and YSLEER.

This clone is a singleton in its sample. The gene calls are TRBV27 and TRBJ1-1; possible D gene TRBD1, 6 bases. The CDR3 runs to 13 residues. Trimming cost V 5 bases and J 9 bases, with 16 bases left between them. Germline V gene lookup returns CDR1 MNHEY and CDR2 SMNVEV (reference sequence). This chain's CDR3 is CASSTAGGRQAFF. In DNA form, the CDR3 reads TGTGCCAGCAGTACCGCGGGGGGGCGGCAAGCTTTCTTT.

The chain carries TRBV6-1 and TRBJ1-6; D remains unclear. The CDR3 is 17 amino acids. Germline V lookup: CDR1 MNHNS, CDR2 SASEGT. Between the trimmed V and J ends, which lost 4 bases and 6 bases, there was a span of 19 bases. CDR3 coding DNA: TGTGCCAGCAGTGTCAGTTGGGCAGCTCACCGTAATTCACCCCTCCACTTT. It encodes CASSVSWAAHRNSPLHF.

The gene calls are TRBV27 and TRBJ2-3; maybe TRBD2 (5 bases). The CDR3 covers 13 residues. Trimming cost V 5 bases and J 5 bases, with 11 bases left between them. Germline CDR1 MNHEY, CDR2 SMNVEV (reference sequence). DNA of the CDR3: TGTGCCAGCAGTCACCTCGGGGAAGATACGCAGTATTTT. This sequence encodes CASSHLGEDTQYF.